The rows below give T cell receptor beta chains drawn from one sample of a study of siplizumab effects on memory and regulatory T cells. Here immunoSEQ multiplex PCR was the method, and the copy in TCRdb shows in-frame clones only, minus some. The sample lists tens of thousands of clones, 87% occurring once. Sequences were obtained from Tregs sorted from blood. All receptors derive from a human donor in good health. Each CDR3 is given with its conserved first and last residue. The order of the fields is V gene, D gene, J gene, clone size, CDR3 DNA, CDR3 protein. The D gene is left open where the match is weak. Size is stated for part of the rows, as once, few or many counts, or as a class when the clone is expanded.

V: TRBV28; D: TRBD2; J: TRBJ2-1; size: -; DNA: TGTGCCAGCAGTCCGACCGGGACTAGCGGGGTACGGCGGGGGAATGAGCAGTTCTTC; CDR3: CASSPTGTSGVRRGNEQFF
V: TRBV5-6; D: -; J: TRBJ1-2; size: -; DNA: TGTGCCAGCAGCCCAGGGGCCTATGGCTACACCTTC; CDR3: CASSPGAYGYTF
V: TRBV1; D: -; J: TRBJ1-5; size: -; DNA: TGCACCAGCAGCCAAGAGCGGGACAGGGCTGTGGAGGGCAATCAGCCCCAGCATTTT; CDR3: CTSSQERDRAVEGNQPQHF
V: TRBV6-1; D: -; J: TRBJ2-1; size: -; DNA: TGTGCCAGCAGTGAAGGTGGGGGGTCTTTCAATGAGCAGTTCTTC; CDR3: CASSEGGGSFNEQFF
V: TRBV9; D: -; J: TRBJ2-3; size: -; DNA: TGTGCCAGCAGCGTAGCATCTTTGGGTGATACGCAGTATTTT; CDR3: CASSVASLGDTQYF
V: TRBV18; D: -; J: TRBJ2-3; size: -; DNA: TGTGCCAGTTCATCCAGGGGAGTCGATACGCAGTATTTT; CDR3: CASSSRGVDTQYF
V: TRBV10-3; D: -; J: TRBJ2-1; size: -; DNA: TGTGCCATCAGTGAGTCGAGGACTACCCCACCCTACAATGAGCAGTTCTTC; CDR3: CAISESRTTPPYNEQFF
V: TRBV7-6; D: -; J: TRBJ2-2; size: -; DNA: TGTGCCAGCAGCTTAGGTCGATATAAAGTCGGGGAGCTGTTTTTT; CDR3: CASSLGRYKVGELFF
V: TRBV27; D: -; J: TRBJ2-5; size: -; DNA: TGTGCCAGCAGTTTATCCCTCCGGCAGACCCAGTACTTC; CDR3: CASSLSLRQTQYF
V: TRBV9; D: -; J: TRBJ1-1; size: -; DNA: TGTGCCAGCAGCCTGGCAGGTCGCACTGAAGCTTTCTTT; CDR3: CASSLAGRTEAFF
V: TRBV28; D: -; J: TRBJ1-3; size: -; DNA: TGTGCCAGCAGCCCAGGTGGGACCGTCTCTGGAAACACCATATATTTT; CDR3: CASSPGGTVSGNTIYF
V: TRBV28; D: TRBD1; J: TRBJ1-2; size: -; DNA: TGTGCCAGCAGGGACAGGGTGGACGTGTGGGGATTC; CDR3: CASRDRVDVWGF
V: TRBV19; D: -; J: TRBJ1-1; size: -; DNA: TGTGCCAGTAGCCCGGGCATGTACACTGAAGCTTTCTTT; CDR3: CASSPGMYTEAFF
V: TRBV9; D: TRBD1; J: TRBJ1-2; size: -; DNA: TGTGCCAGCACCGTGGGGCAGGGGGTTTTTGGCTACACCTTC; CDR3: CASTVGQGVFGYTF
V: TRBV19; D: -; J: TRBJ2-7; size: -; DNA: TGTGCCAGTAGTAGGGCTCGGATTCGTGGAGAGCAGTACTTC; CDR3: CASSRARIRGEQYF
V: TRBV28; D: TRBD1; J: TRBJ2-3; size: once; DNA: TGTGCCAGCAGGGGACAGGGCACAGATACGCAGTATTTT; CDR3: CASRGQGTDTQYF
V: TRBV2; D: TRBD1; J: TRBJ1-1; size: -; DNA: TGTGCCGGAAGACTACAGGGGTACACTGAAGCTTTCTTT; CDR3: CAGRLQGYTEAFF
V: TRBV5-1; D: TRBD2; J: TRBJ2-3; size: -; DNA: TGCGCCAGCAGCTTGCGGACTAGCGGGGGGCCGAGCACAGATACGCAGTATTTT; CDR3: CASSLRTSGGPSTDTQYF
V: TRBV10-3; D: -; J: TRBJ1-1; size: once; DNA: TGTGCCATCAGTGCAACGAGCATAAGGTGGACCGAAGCTTTCTTT; CDR3: CAISATSIRWTEAFF
V: TRBV28; D: -; J: TRBJ2-2; size: -; DNA: TGTGCCAGCAGTTTACGGGACCGGTCTACCGGGGAGCTGTTTTTT; CDR3: CASSLRDRSTGELFF
V: TRBV19; D: TRBD1; J: TRBJ1-5; size: -; DNA: TGTGCCAGTAGTATATTTCAGGGGGCCAGCAATCAGCCCCAGCATTTT; CDR3: CASSIFQGASNQPQHF
V: TRBV6-6; D: -; J: TRBJ2-3; size: -; DNA: TGTGCCAGCAGTTACGCCCAGCGGCTTAGCACAGATACGCAGTATTTT; CDR3: CASSYAQRLSTDTQYF
V: TRBV27; D: TRBD1; J: TRBJ2-2; size: -; DNA: TGTGCCAGCACGAACCGACAGGGTATCACCGGGGAGCTGTTTTTT; CDR3: CASTNRQGITGELFF
V: TRBV6-5; D: -; J: TRBJ1-3; size: -; DNA: TGTGCCAGCGCAACCCCGGGCAGGGGACGAAACACCATATATTTT; CDR3: CASATPGRGRNTIYF
V: TRBV4-3; D: TRBD2; J: TRBJ2-2; size: once; DNA: TGCGCCAGCAGCCAAGTCGGGGGGGCCACCGGGGAGCTGTTTTTT; CDR3: CASSQVGGATGELFF
V: TRBV6-5; D: -; J: TRBJ1-1; size: -; DNA: TGTGCCAGCAGCTGGGGTCGGGAGGGTGAAGCTTTCTTT; CDR3: CASSWGREGEAFF
V: TRBV29-1; D: TRBD2; J: TRBJ2-3; size: -; DNA: TGCAGCGTTCCAATAGCGGGGGTGGTTGATACGCAGTATTTT; CDR3: CSVPIAGVVDTQYF
V: TRBV4-1; D: TRBD2; J: TRBJ2-5; size: -; DNA: TGCGCCAGCAGCCACGGCATCGGGGGGATGGAAGAGACCCAGTACTTC; CDR3: CASSHGIGGMEETQYF
V: TRBV10-3; D: -; J: TRBJ1-1; size: -; DNA: TGTGCCATCAGTGATCCACAGGAGAGGAGACGCACTGAAGCTTTCTTT; CDR3: CAISDPQERRRTEAFF
V: TRBV18; D: -; J: TRBJ1-5; size: medium-sized; DNA: TGTGCCAGCTCACCAGGGTATGACAATCAGCCCCAGCATTTT; CDR3: CASSPGYDNQPQHF
V: TRBV7-9; D: TRBD2; J: TRBJ2-7; size: -; DNA: TGTGCCAGCAACAGGGGCGCGGGGGGGACATACGAGCAGTACTTC; CDR3: CASNRGAGGTYEQYF
V: TRBV6-5; D: TRBD1; J: TRBJ1-2; size: -; DNA: TGTGCCAGCAGTGGGTCGACAGGGGGTTTCTATGGCTACACCTTC; CDR3: CASSGSTGGFYGYTF
V: TRBV7-2; D: -; J: TRBJ2-1; size: once; DNA: TGTGCCAGCAGCCCCCCGGCCAGCTCCTACAATGAGCAGTTCTTC; CDR3: CASSPPASSYNEQFF